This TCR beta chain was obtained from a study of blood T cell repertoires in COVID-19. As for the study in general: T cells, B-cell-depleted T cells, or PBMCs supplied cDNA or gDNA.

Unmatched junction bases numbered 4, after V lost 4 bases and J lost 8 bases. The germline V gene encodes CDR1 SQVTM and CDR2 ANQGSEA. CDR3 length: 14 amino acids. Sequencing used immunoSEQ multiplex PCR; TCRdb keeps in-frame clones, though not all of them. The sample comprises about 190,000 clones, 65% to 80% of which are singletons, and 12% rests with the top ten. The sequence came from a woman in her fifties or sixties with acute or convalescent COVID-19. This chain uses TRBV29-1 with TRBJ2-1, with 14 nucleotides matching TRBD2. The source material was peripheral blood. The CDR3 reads CSVAGTSGSYEQFF. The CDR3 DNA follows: TGCAGCGTTGCCGGGACTAGCGGGAGCTATGAGCAGTTCTTC.